A single sample is the source of the 3 T cell receptor beta chains below, sequenced in a study of T cells after yellow fever vaccination. TCRdb re-called the 5' RACE reads through MiXCR, storing one row per CDR3 protein. Of hundreds of thousands of distinct CDR3 sequences in the sample, about 12% were seen once. This specimen was PBMCs, taken on the day of the yellow fever booster vaccination. Every receptor here comes from a man younger than 45 who received the YFV17D yellow fever vaccine.

This sequence joins TRBV11-2 and TRBJ2-3; D not resolved. From germline, CDR1 is SGHAT and CDR2 FQNNGV. Trimming left V 3 bases short and J 0 bases short, with 16 bases between. The CDR3 spans 17 residues. The CDR3 region has the DNA TGTGCCAGCAGCTTTTTAAGGGTTGTCCTGAGCACAGATACGCAGTATTTT. It is translated as CASSFLRVVLSTDTQYF.

In this sample, this clonotype turned up a few times. This chain links TRBV14 with TRBJ2-7, with D uncertain. CDR3 size: 14 residues. The V and J ends lost 3 bases and 7 bases respectively, with 16 bases between them. Germline assignment: CDR1 SGHDN and CDR2 FVKESK. The chain's CDR3 is CASSQGYRSWEQYF. The CDR3 coding sequence is TGTGCCAGCAGCCAGGGGTATCGGTCTTGGGAGCAGTACTTC.

The rearrangement joins TRBV27 to TRBJ2-1; TRBD1 aligns across 10 bases. The CDR3 contains 16 residues. The germline gives CDR1 MNHEY, CDR2 SMNVEV (reference sequence). With 5 bases clipped from V and 15 bases from J, the junction kept 19 bases outside the gene matches. DNA of the CDR3: TGTGCCAGCAGTCCCACCCGGACAGGGGGTGTCCCCCTAGGGTTCTTC. Translated: CASSPTRTGGVPLGFF.